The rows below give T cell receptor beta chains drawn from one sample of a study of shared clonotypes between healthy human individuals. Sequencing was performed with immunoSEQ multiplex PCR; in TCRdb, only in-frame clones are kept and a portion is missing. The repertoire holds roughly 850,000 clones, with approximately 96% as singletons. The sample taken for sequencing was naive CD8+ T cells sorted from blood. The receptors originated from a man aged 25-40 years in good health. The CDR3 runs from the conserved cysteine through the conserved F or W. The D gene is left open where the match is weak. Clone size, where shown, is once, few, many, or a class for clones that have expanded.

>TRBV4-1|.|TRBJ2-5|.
CASRRNNQETQYF
TGCGCCAGCAGAAGGAACAACCAAGAGACCCAGTACTTC
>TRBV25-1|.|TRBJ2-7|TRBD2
CASSEYIRAGGPGEQYF
TGTGCCAGCAGTGAATATATTCGGGCGGGAGGGCCAGGCGAGCAGTACTTC
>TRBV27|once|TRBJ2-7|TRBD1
CASSTDRGTYEQYF
TGTGCCAGCAGTACTGACAGGGGGACATACGAGCAGTACTTC
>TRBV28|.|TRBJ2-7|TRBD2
CASSVGREDYEQYF
TGTGCCAGCAGTGTGGGGCGGGAGGACTACGAGCAGTACTTC
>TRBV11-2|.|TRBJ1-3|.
CASSLVGSGNTIYF
TGTGCCAGCAGCTTAGTCGGGTCGGGAAACACCATATATTTT
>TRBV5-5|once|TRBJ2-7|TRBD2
CASSYRTSGDYEQYF
TGTGCCAGCAGCTACCGGACTAGCGGTGACTACGAGCAGTACTTC
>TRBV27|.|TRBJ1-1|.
CASSLVGLNTEAFF
TGTGCCAGCAGTTTAGTGGGGCTGAACACTGAAGCTTTCTTT
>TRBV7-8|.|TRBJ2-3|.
CASSLVSSDTQYF
TGTGCCAGCAGCTTAGTATCCTCGGATACGCAGTATTTT
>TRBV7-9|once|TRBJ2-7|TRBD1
CASSSDRAISYEQYF
TGTGCCAGCAGCTCCGACAGGGCGATCTCCTACGAGCAGTACTTC
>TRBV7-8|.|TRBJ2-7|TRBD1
CASKVGAGGYEQYF
TGTGCCAGCAAGGTCGGAGCAGGGGGCTACGAGCAGTACTTC
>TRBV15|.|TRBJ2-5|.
CATSRAGGIGRETQYF
TGTGCCACCAGCAGGGCAGGAGGGATAGGGCGAGAGACCCAGTACTTC
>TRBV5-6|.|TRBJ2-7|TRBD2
CASSRGLAGGAHEQYF
TGTGCCAGCAGCAGGGGGCTAGCGGGAGGAGCCCACGAGCAGTACTTC
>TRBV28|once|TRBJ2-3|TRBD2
CASRPGLETDTQYF
TGTGCCAGCAGGCCGGGACTAGAAACAGATACGCAGTATTTT
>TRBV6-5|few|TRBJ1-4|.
CASSPATNEKLFF
TGTGCCAGCAGTCCTGCAACTAATGAAAAACTGTTTTTT
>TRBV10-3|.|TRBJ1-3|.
CAIGGDADSGNTIYF
TGTGCCATCGGCGGGGACGCAGACTCTGGAAACACCATATATTTT
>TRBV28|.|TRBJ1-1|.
CASSAGGTEAFF
TGTGCCAGCAGTGCGGGGGGAACTGAAGCTTTCTTT
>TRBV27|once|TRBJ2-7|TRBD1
CASSLKGASTYEQYF
TGTGCCAGCAGTTTGAAGGGGGCCTCCACCTACGAGCAGTACTTC
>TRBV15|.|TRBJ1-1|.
CATSRGGNTEAFF
TGTGCCACCAGCAGAGGGGGGAACACTGAAGCTTTCTTT
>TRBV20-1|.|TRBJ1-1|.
CSARAFEAFF
TGCAGTGCTAGGGCCTTTGAAGCTTTCTTT
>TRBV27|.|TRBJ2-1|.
CASSLSRYNEQFF
TGTGCCAGCAGTTTATCTCGCTACAATGAGCAGTTCTTC
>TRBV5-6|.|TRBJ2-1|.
CASSLEVGEDEQFF
TGTGCCAGCAGCTTGGAGGTAGGCGAAGATGAGCAGTTCTTC
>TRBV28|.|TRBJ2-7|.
CASSLDRRPYEQYF
TGTGCCAGCAGTTTAGACAGGAGGCCCTACGAGCAGTACTTC
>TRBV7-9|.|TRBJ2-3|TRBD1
CATRQGSTDTQYF
TGTGCCACAAGACAGGGGAGCACAGATACGCAGTATTTT
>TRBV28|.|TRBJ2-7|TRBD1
CASSLATGPYEQYF
TGTGCCAGCAGTTTAGCGACAGGGCCCTACGAGCAGTACTTC
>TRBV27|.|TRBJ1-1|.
CASSLGGSQNTEAFF
TGTGCCAGCAGTTTAGGGGGATCCCAGAACACTGAAGCTTTCTTT
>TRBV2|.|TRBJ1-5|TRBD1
CASSRGFFNQPQHF
TGTGCCAGCAGCAGGGGGTTCTTCAATCAGCCCCAGCATTTT
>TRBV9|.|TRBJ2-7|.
CASSVGGPNYEQYF
TGTGCCAGCAGCGTTGGGGGGCCGAACTACGAGCAGTACTTC
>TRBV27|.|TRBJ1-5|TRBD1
CASSLSQGAVEPQHF
TGTGCCAGCAGTTTATCTCAGGGGGCGGTGGAGCCCCAGCATTTT
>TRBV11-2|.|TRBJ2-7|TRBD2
CASSLELAGSYEQYF
TGTGCCAGCAGCTTAGAACTAGCGGGGTCCTACGAGCAGTACTTC
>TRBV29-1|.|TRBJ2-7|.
CSAGGGAIYEQYF
TGCAGCGCCGGAGGGGGCGCAATCTACGAGCAGTACTTC
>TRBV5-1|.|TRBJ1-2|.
CASTSEGYGYTF
TGCGCCAGCACTTCCGAGGGGTATGGCTACACCTTC
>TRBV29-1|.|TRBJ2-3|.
CSVPGRRTDTQYF
TGCAGCGTTCCGGGACGGCGCACAGATACGCAGTATTTT
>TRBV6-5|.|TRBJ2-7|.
CASSYTGTNEQYF
TGTGCCAGCAGTTACACAGGGACAAACGAGCAGTACTTC
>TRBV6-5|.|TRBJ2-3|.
CASSLGGDTQYF
TGTGCCAGCAGTCTTGGAGGAGATACGCAGTATTTT
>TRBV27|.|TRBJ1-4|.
CASSYRRFNEKLFF
TGTGCCAGCAGTTACAGGAGATTTAATGAAAAACTGTTTTTT
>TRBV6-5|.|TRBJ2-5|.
CASSYGGGWEETQYF
TGTGCCAGCAGTTACGGGGGGGGCTGGGAAGAGACCCAGTACTTC
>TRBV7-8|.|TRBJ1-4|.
CASSWSLAPLNEKLFF
TGTGCCAGCAGCTGGAGCTTGGCACCACTTAATGAAAAACTGTTTTTT
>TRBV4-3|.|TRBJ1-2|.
CASSQDGGPNYGYTF
TGCGCCAGCAGCCAAGATGGGGGGCCTAACTATGGCTACACCTTC
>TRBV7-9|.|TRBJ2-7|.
CASSIGYDSYEQYF
TGTGCCAGCAGCATAGGTTACGACTCCTACGAGCAGTACTTC